This T cell receptor beta chain was captured in a study of beta chain features in type 1 diabetes. Findings of the study overall: A definitive answer on HLA type influencing TCRB rearrangement was not reached here. Within each of all four CD4+ subsets, Type 1 diabetes patients had TCRB CDR3s that were moderately but significantly shorter.

Reverse transcribing all isolated RNA meant expressed TCRB transcripts were sequenced. The data were produced by immunoSEQ multiplex PCR, yet TCRdb's version contains in-frame clones alone and is incomplete. The table lists roughly 150,000 clones, 7% to 9.5% of them singletons. CDR1 SGHDN and CDR2 FVKESK come from the germline V gene. V lost 4 bases and J 2 bases, leaving 8 bases between the germline ends. This CDR3 has 13 amino acids. Points on this clone: The antigen remains undetermined.

The chain combines TRBV14 with TRBJ2-5, with D uncertain. The receptor's source is a woman aged 25 to 45 with type 1 diabetes. Sequences were obtained from central memory CD4+ T cells from blood. CDR3 sequence reads: CASSRSIQETQYF. The CDR3 DNA reads TGTGCCAGCAGCCGGAGTATACAAGAGACCCAGTACTTC.